This T cell receptor beta chain was captured by sequencing in a study of blood T cell repertoires in COVID-19. J gave up 3 bases and V 4 bases, and 6 bases lay outside the gene matches. The CDR3 is 14 amino acids. CDR1 and CDR2 (germline): LNHDA, SQIVND (reference sequence). This clone was seen more than once but under ten times. Repertoires were generated with immunoSEQ multiplex PCR, while TCRdb's copy carries only in-frame clones and drops some. This sample has roughly 240,000 clones, with 75% to 90% found just once. Sequencing used peripheral blood. This chain connects TRBV19 to TRBJ2-7, with TRBD1 matching over 7 bases. The source is a man aged 60-69 years who had recovered from COVID-19. CDR3 sequence (DNA): TGTGCCAGTAGTAAGCAGGGGGTCATCTACGAGCAGTACTTC. Its translation is CASSKQGVIYEQYF.